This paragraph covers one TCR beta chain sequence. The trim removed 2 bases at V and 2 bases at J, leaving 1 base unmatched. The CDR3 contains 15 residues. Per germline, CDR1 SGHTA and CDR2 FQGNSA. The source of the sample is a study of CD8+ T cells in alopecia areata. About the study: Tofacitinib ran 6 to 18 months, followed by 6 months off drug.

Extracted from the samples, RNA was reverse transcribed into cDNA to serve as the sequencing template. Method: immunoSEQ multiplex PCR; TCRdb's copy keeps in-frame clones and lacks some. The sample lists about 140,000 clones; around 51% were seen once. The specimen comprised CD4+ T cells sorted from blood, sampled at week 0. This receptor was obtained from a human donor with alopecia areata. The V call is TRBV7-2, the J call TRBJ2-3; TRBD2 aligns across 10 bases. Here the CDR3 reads CASSLLAGVTDTQYF. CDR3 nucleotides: TGTGCCAGCAGCTTACTAGCGGGGGTCACAGATACGCAGTATTTT.